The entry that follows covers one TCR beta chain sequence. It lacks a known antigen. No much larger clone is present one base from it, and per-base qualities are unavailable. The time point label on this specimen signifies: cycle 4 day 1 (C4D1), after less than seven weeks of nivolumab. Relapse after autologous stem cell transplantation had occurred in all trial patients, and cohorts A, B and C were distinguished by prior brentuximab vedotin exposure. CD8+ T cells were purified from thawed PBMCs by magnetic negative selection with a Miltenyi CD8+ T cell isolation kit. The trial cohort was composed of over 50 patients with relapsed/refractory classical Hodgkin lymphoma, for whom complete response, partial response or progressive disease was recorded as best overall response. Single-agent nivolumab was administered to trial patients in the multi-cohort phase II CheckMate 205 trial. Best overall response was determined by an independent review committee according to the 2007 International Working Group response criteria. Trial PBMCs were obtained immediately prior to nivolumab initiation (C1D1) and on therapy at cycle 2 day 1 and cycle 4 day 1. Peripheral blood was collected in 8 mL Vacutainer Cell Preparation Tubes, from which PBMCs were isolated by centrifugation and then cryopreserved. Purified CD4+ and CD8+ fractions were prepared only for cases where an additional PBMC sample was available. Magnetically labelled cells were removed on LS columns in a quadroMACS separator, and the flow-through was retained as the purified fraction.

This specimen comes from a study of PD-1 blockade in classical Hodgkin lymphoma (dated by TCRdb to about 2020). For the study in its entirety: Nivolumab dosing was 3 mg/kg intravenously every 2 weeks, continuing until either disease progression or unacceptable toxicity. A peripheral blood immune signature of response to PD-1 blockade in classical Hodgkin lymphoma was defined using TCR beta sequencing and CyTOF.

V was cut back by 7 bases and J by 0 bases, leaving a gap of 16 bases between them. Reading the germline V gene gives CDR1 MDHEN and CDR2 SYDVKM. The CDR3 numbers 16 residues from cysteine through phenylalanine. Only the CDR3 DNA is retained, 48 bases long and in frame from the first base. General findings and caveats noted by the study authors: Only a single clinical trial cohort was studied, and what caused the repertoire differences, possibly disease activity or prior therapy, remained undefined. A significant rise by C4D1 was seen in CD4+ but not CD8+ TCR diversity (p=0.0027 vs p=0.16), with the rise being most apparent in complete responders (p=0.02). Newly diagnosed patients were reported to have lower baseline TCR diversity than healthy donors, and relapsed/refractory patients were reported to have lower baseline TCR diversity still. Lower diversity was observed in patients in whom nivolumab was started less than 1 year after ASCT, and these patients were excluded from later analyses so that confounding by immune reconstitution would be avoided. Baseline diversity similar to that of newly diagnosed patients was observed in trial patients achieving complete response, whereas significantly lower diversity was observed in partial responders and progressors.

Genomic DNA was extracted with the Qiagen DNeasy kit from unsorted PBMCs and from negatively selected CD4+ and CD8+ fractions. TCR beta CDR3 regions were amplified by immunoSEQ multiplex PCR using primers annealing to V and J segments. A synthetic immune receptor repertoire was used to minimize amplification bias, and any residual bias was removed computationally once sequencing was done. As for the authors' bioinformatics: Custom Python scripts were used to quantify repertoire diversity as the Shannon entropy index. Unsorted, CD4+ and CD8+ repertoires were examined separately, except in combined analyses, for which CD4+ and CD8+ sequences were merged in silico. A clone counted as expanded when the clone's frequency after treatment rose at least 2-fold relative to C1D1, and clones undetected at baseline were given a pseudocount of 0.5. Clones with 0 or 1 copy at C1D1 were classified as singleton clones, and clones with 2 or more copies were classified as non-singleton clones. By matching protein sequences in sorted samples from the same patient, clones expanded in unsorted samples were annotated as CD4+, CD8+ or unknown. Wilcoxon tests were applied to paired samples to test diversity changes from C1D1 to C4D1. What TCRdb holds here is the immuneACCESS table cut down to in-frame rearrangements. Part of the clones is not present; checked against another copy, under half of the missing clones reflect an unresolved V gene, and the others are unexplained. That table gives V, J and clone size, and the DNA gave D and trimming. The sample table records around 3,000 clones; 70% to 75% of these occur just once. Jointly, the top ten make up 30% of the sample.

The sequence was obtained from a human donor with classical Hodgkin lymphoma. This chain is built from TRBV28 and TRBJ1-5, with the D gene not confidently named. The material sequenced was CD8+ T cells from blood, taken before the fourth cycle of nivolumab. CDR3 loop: CASTLREEYSNQPQHF. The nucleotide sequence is TGTGCCAGCACCCTAAGGGAGGAATATAGCAATCAGCCCCAGCATTTT.